This TCR beta chain came from a study of control samples from healthy donors and cancer patients. The CDR3 sequence is 16 residues long. The V gene's germline CDR1 is SGHKS and CDR2 YYEKEE (reference sequence). V lost 4 bases and J lost 6; bases outside the gene matches: 10. Sequencing was performed with immunoSEQ multiplex PCR; in TCRdb, only in-frame clones are kept and a portion is missing. Here the sample table reports roughly 200,000 clones. The sample was blood. J is TRBJ1-5 and V is TRBV5-5; 10 bases match TRBD1. The receptor's source is a woman aged 25 to 39 in good health. CDR3 amino acids: CASSPRRTGGFQPQHF. CDR3 nucleotides: TGTGCCAGCAGCCCGCGGAGGACAGGGGGTTTTCAGCCCCAGCATTTT.